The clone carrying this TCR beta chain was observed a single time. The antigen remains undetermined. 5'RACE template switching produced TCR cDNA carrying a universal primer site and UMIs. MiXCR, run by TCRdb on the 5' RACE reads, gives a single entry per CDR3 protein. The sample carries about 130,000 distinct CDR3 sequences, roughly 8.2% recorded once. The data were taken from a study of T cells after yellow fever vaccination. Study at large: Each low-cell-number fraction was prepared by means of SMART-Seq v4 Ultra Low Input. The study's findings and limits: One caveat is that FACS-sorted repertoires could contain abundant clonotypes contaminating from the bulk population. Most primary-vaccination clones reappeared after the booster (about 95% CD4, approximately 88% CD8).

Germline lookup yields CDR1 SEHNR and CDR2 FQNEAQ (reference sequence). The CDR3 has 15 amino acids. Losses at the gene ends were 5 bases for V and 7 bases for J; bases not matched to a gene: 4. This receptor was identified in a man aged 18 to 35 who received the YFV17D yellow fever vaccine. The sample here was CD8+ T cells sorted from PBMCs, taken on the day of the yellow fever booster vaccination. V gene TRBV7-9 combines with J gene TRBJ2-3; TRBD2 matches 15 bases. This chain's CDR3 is CASSRTSGGAYTQYF. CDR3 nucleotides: TGTGCCAGCAGCCGGACTAGCGGGGGGGCGTATACGCAGTATTTT.